This T cell receptor beta chain was found in a study of blood T cell repertoires in COVID-19 (TCRdb year 2020). The study in broad terms: The collaborator samples originated in the United States, Italy and Spain and spanned the acute and convalescent phases of COVID-19. The dataset comprised deeply sampled blood TCRbeta repertoires from subjects exposed to, actively infected with, or recovered from COVID-19. Where available, HLA class I and class II types were taken from metadata supplied by the sample provider and were not determined by assay-based typing. The material from the prospective study consisted of cDNA or gDNA derived from T cells, B-cell-depleted T cells, or PBMCs. A freely available public database, intended as a resource for researchers studying the immune response to SARS-CoV-2, is where the repertoires were released. The samples were drawn from two sources: the first 160 participants of the ongoing ImmuneRACE study, and 1,254 subjects contributed by 6 global collaborators. The sample metadata nearly always contained a de-identified subject ID, COVID-19 status, age in years and sex.

The immunoSEQ Assay, a bias-controlled multiplex PCR, was used to amplify TCRbeta CDR3 regions from genomic DNA. Per the authors' processing: The number of nucleated cells in each sample was estimated from the amplification of reference gene primers within the assay. To quantify the absolute abundance of each unique TCRbeta CDR3 rearrangement, sequence reads were collapsed and filtered. Productive Simpson clonality was computed per sample as the square root of Simpson's diversity index over productive rearrangements. This immuneACCESS table, as held by TCRdb, lists in-frame sequences with V and J called but not all clones. Of the missing ones, under half trace to an unresolved V gene in checked studies; the others have no known cause. V and J calls and clone size follow that table, whereas D and trimming were derived from the DNA. The sample includes under 150,000 clones, with around 81% observed a single time. Of the sample, over 10% is held by the ten largest clones.

Trimming at the junction amounts to 5 bases on V and 2 bases on J, and the germline ends lie 16 bases apart. The CDR3 goes from the cysteine to the phenylalanine over 15 residues. The read is trimmed to its CDR3 DNA, 45 bases read in frame from base 1. The germline V gene encodes CDR1 MDHEN and CDR2 SYDVKM. Concerning this clone: Its antigen remains unidentified. Qualities for individual bases were not recorded, and no much larger clone is one base off.

Paper-wide results and their limitations: The amount of clinical and demographic metadata varied by source and participant and was provided uncurated.

Each collaborating institution followed its own protocols to collect whole blood in K2EDTA tubes. Collaborator samples were shipped for TCRbeta analysis as frozen whole blood, isolated PBMCs, or DNA extracted from either sample type. The sequence links TRBV28 to TRBJ2-7, with TRBD2 perhaps the D gene, on 6 matching bases. Sample: peripheral blood. The receptor comes from a man between 60 and 75 years old with active or convalescent COVID-19. The CDR3 reads as follows: CASSAPRLGAYEQYF. At the DNA level, the sequence is TGTGCCAGCAGTGCCCCGAGACTAGGGGCCTACGAGCAGTACTTC.